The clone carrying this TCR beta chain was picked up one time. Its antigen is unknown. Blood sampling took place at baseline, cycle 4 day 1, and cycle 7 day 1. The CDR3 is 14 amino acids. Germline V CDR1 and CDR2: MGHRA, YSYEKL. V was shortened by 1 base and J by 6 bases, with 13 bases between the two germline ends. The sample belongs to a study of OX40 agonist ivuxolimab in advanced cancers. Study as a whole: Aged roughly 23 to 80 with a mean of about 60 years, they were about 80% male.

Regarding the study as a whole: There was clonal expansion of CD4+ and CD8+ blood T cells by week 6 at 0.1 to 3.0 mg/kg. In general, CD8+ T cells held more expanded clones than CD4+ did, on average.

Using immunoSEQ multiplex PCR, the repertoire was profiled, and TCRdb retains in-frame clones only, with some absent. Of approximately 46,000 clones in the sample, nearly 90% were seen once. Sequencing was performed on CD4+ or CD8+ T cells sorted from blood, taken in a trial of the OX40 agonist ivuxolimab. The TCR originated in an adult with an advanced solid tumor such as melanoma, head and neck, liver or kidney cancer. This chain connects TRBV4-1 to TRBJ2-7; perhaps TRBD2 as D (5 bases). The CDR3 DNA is TGCGCCAGCAGCCAAGTTGGACGTGAGGGCGAGCAGTACTTC. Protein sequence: CASSQVGREGEQYF.